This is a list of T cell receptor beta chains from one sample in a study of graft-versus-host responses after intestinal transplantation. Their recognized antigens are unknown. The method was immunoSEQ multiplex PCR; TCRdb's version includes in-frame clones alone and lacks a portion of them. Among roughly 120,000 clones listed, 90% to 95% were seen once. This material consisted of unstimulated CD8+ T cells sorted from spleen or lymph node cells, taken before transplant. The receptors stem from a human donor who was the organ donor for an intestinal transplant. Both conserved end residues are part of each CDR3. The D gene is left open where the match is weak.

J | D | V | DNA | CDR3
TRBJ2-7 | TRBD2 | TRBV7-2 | TGTGCCAGCAGCTTAGGACTAGCGGGGGCCTACGAGCAGTACTTC | CASSLGLAGAYEQYF
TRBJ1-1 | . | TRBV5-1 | TGCGCCAGCAGCTTGCCCCCGACTGGGGGGACTGAAGCTTTCTTT | CASSLPPTGGTEAFF
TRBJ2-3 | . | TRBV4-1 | TGCGCCAGCAGCGATAGCCCGGGAGCCCCGTCAGATACGCAGTATTTT | CASSDSPGAPSDTQYF
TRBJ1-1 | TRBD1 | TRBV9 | TGTGCCAGCAGCGTTTGGGACAGCCCAAGAAGAAACACTGAAGCTTTCTTT | CASSVWDSPRRNTEAFF
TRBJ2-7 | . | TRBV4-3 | TGCGCCAGCAGCCAACAACTGTCCATGCCACGGGACGAGCAGTACTTC | CASSQQLSMPRDEQYF
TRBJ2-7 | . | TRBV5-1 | TGCGCCAGCAGCTTGACCTGGGCATTCTCCTACGAGCAGTACTTC | CASSLTWAFSYEQYF
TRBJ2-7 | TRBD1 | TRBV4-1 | TGCGCCAGCAGCCACAGGGACAGCTCCTACGAGCAGTACTTC | CASSHRDSSYEQYF
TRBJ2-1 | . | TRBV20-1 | TGCAGTGCCCCTTCTAGGAATGAGCAGTTCTTC | CSAPSRNEQFF
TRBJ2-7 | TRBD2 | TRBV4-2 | TGTGCCAGCAGCCAAGCACTAGCGGGCCACTACGAGCAGTACTTC | CASSQALAGHYEQYF
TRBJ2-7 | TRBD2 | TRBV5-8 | TGTGCCAGCAGCCGGGGGGGGTACGAGCAGTACTTC | CASSRGGYEQYF
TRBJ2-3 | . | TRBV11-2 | TGTGCCAGCAGCTTAGGCGGATCTAGCACAGATACGCAGTATTTT | CASSLGGSSTDTQYF
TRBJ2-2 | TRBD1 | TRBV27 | TGTGCCAGCAGTGCCGGGACAGGGGGCACCGGGGAGCTGTTTTTT | CASSAGTGGTGELFF